Listed below are T cell receptor beta chains from one sample, sequenced in a study of CXCR3-negative and CXCR3-positive naive CD8 T cells. After re-calling the 5' RACE reads, TCRdb lists one entry per CDR3 protein, DNA absent. Its table records 150,000 or so distinct CDR3 sequences. The sequenced sample was naive CXCR3+ CD8+ T cells from blood. These receptors all stem from a human donor in good health. Some clones in this sample may be carry-over from other donors' samples. CDR3s include the opening cysteine and the closing phenylalanine or tryptophan. The order of the fields is CDR3 length, J gene, V gene, CDR3 protein.

length: 16
J: TRBJ2-3
V: TRBV18
CDR3: CASSLRQGGFTDTQYF

length: 15
J: TRBJ2-3
V: TRBV6-6
CDR3: CASSYSQGLADTQYF

length: 12
J: TRBJ1-2
V: TRBV7-9
CDR3: CASRSPPAGYTF

length: 14
J: TRBJ2-3
V: TRBV20-1
CDR3: CSATGLEKRHTQYF

length: 18
J: TRBJ2-7
V: TRBV7-6
CDR3: CASSRRSPGQGLAYEQYF

length: 14
J: TRBJ2-1
V: TRBV29-1
CDR3: CSVVPGGPGNEQFF

length: 15
J: TRBJ2-3
V: TRBV19
CDR3: CASSIWGQSTDTQYF

length: 14
J: TRBJ1-4
V: TRBV29-1
CDR3: CSVAGTGSNEKLFF

length: 16
J: TRBJ1-3
V: TRBV12-3/TRBV12-4
CDR3: CASRYTGHLSGNTIYF

length: 15
J: TRBJ2-2
V: TRBV3-1
CDR3: CASSQPRENNGELFF

length: 13
J: TRBJ2-6
V: TRBV29-1
CDR3: CSVGGPGANVLTF

length: 13
J: TRBJ1-5
V: TRBV28
CDR3: CASMEGVIQPQHF

length: 14
J: TRBJ2-1
V: TRBV13
CDR3: CASSHRDSYNEQFF

length: 16
J: TRBJ2-1
V: TRBV4-3
CDR3: CASSQGPSEGSDEQFF

length: 16
J: TRBJ2-5
V: TRBV28
CDR3: CASTQFPGSTRKTQYF

length: 18
J: TRBJ2-5
V: TRBV15
CDR3: CATSIQALAGAPDETQYF

length: 17
J: TRBJ2-1
V: TRBV5-6
CDR3: CASSLPLAHSSYNEQFF

length: 13
J: TRBJ1-1
V: TRBV11-2
CDR3: CASSLGLNTEASF

length: 13
J: TRBJ2-1
V: TRBV29-1
CDR3: CSVGSSGRNEQFF

length: 15
J: TRBJ2-1
V: TRBV27
CDR3: CASSFTPSSYNEQFF

length: 17
J: TRBJ2-5
V: TRBV13
CDR3: CASSSRGLAGKGETQYF

length: 14
J: TRBJ1-1
V: TRBV20-1
CDR3: CSASVQGLNTEAFF

length: 13
J: TRBJ1-1
V: TRBV5-8
CDR3: CASSLNENTEAFF

length: 15
J: TRBJ2-7
V: TRBV9
CDR3: CASSVAQSGTHEQYF

length: 14
J: TRBJ2-3
V: TRBV6-4
CDR3: CASSGGGATDTQYF

length: 11
J: TRBJ2-7
V: TRBV12-3/TRBV12-4
CDR3: CASSNSYEQYF

length: 15
J: TRBJ2-7
V: TRBV7-8
CDR3: CASSRWGVGTLEQYF

length: 14
J: TRBJ2-7
V: TRBV7-9
CDR3: CASSPPGKAYEQYF

length: 16
J: TRBJ2-3
V: TRBV6-4
CDR3: CASSPQAGDHTDTQYF

length: 13
J: TRBJ2-5
V: TRBV5-1
CDR3: CASSLRGQETQYF

length: 14
J: TRBJ2-1
V: TRBV29-1
CDR3: CSVGRLAVYNEQFF

length: 16
J: TRBJ2-6
V: TRBV2
CDR3: CASNRGTKSGANVLTF

length: 20
J: TRBJ2-6
V: TRBV20-1
CDR3: CSARDLTSTGGRAGANVLTF

length: 15
J: TRBJ2-2
V: TRBV12-3/TRBV12-4
CDR3: CASSRSGGNTGELFF

length: 14
J: TRBJ2-7
V: TRBV5-1
CDR3: CASSLGRNSYEQYF

length: 14
J: TRBJ2-5
V: TRBV5-6
CDR3: CASRLQGLKETQYF

length: 12
J: TRBJ2-1
V: TRBV29-1
CDR3: CSVEEQNNEQFF

length: 12
J: TRBJ2-1
V: TRBV29-1
CDR3: CSVENMWNEQFF

length: 14
J: TRBJ1-1
V: TRBV5-1
CDR3: CASSLVGQELEAFF